This T cell receptor beta chain was recorded in a study of blood T cell repertoires in COVID-19. TCRdb's table, derived via immunoSEQ multiplex PCR, lists solely in-frame clones and lacks some. The table lists about 270,000 clones, around 88% of them singletons. The CDR3 is 15 residues long. Trimming cost V 5 bases and J 7 bases; bases outside gene matches: 8. Germline V CDR1 and CDR2: SGHDT, YYEEEE. The J gene is TRBJ2-1, the V gene TRBV5-6, with 11 nucleotides matching TRBD2. This TCR was recovered from a woman aged 70-85 years with COVID-19, enrolled during active disease. Sequenced sample: peripheral blood. The CDR3 DNA reads as TGTGCCAGCAGTCCTCGAGTAGCGGGGGGGAATGAGCAGTTCTTC. Protein product: CASSPRVAGGNEQFF.